These T cell receptor beta chains were read from a single sample in a study of technical replicates of blood from four donors. TCRdb's table, derived via immunoSEQ multiplex PCR, lists solely in-frame clones and lacks some. In the table there are 65,000 to 90,000 clones, over 95% of which are singletons. The specimen sequenced was T cells isolated from PBMCs. These receptor sequences come from a human donor in good health. Both conserved end residues are part of each CDR3. The D gene is left open where the match is weak. Part of the rows lack a size; the others show once, few, many or a class for expanded clones.

D gene,J gene,V gene,clone size,CDR3 protein,CDR3 DNA
NA,TRBJ1-1,TRBV28,NA,CASSQSGTSNTEAFF,TGTGCCAGCAGTCAGTCTGGGACATCGAACACTGAAGCTTTCTTT
NA,TRBJ1-5,TRBV9,NA,CASSAGLNQPQHF,TGTGCCAGCAGCGCGGGACTGAATCAGCCCCAGCATTTT
NA,TRBJ1-5,TRBV5-8,NA,CASSLLGGGQPQHF,TGTGCCAGCAGCTTGTTGGGGGGTGGGCAGCCCCAGCATTTT
TRBD2,TRBJ2-7,TRBV29-1,NA,CSVELAGGLGAYEQYF,TGCAGCGTTGAGTTAGCGGGAGGGTTGGGGGCCTACGAGCAGTACTTC
TRBD1,TRBJ1-1,TRBV7-2,NA,CASSRQGTEAFF,TGTGCCAGCAGTCGACAGGGGACGGAAGCTTTCTTT
TRBD1,TRBJ1-1,TRBV5-4,NA,CASSSTGGAGTEAFF,TGTGCCAGCAGCTCCACAGGGGGCGCAGGCACTGAAGCTTTCTTT
NA,TRBJ1-5,TRBV19,NA,CASSIGRENQPQHF,TGTGCCAGTAGTATTGGGAGAGAGAATCAGCCCCAGCATTTT
TRBD2,TRBJ2-7,TRBV15,NA,CATSLRTSGRYEQYF,TGTGCCACCAGCTTGAGGACTAGCGGGAGATACGAGCAGTACTTC
TRBD1,TRBJ2-3,TRBV6-5,once,CASSWGQSTDTQYF,TGTGCCAGCAGTTGGGGACAGAGCACAGATACGCAGTATTTT
TRBD1,TRBJ2-5,TRBV7-7,once,CASSYSTGRVTTQYF,TGTGCCAGCAGCTACTCGACAGGGCGTGTCACCACCCAGTACTTC
NA,TRBJ2-7,TRBV28,NA,CASSFFLSGTRTYEQYF,TGTGCCAGCAGTTTTTTTTTATCCGGGACTCGCACCTACGAGCAGTACTTC
TRBD2,TRBJ2-5,TRBV29-1,NA,CSVAGLAGGPRETQYF,TGCAGCGTTGCTGGACTAGCGGGAGGGCCAAGGGAGACCCAGTACTTC
NA,TRBJ2-7,TRBV4-2,NA,CASSQVLQSGDEQYF,TGTGCCAGCAGCCAGGTCCTCCAAAGCGGAGACGAGCAGTACTTC
NA,TRBJ1-1,TRBV10-3,NA,CAISGGSTGQFPEAFF,TGTGCCATCAGTGGGGGTAGTACAGGGCAATTCCCTGAAGCTTTCTTT
TRBD2,TRBJ2-2,TRBV7-2,NA,CASSLAFGLAEYTGELFF,TGTGCCAGCAGCTTAGCGTTTGGCCTAGCGGAGTACACCGGGGAGCTGTTTTTT
NA,TRBJ2-7,TRBV6-5,NA,CASSDTYEQYF,TGTGCCAGCAGTGACACTTACGAGCAGTACTTC
TRBD2,TRBJ2-7,TRBV27,once,CASSLLSGSKEQYF,TGTGCCAGCAGTTTATTGAGCGGGAGTAAGGAGCAGTACTTC
TRBD2,TRBJ2-1,TRBV18,once,CASSPSSGISYNEQFF,TGTGCCAGCTCACCGTCCAGCGGGATTTCCTACAATGAGCAGTTCTTC
NA,TRBJ1-1,TRBV9,NA,CASSVIDRPDTEAFF,TGTGCCAGCAGCGTAATTGACAGGCCCGACACTGAAGCTTTCTTT
NA,TRBJ1-5,TRBV6-1,NA,CASETGILYQPQHF,TGTGCCAGTGAGACAGGAATCTTGTATCAGCCCCAGCATTTT
NA,TRBJ2-7,TRBV5-1,NA,CASSLGGLTFYEQYF,TGCGCCAGCAGCTTGGGCGGACTTACCTTCTACGAGCAGTACTTC
NA,TRBJ2-3,TRBV7-3,NA,CASSLGLTDTQYF,TGTGCCAGCAGCTTAGGACTCACAGATACGCAGTATTTT
TRBD2,TRBJ2-2,TRBV9,once,CASSVVSSGGGNTGELFF,TGTGCCAGCAGCGTAGTTTCCTCTGGCGGGGGTAACACCGGGGAGCTGTTTTTT
NA,TRBJ2-2,TRBV29-1,once,CSVRNTGELFF,TGCAGCGTCCGGAACACCGGGGAGCTGTTTTTT
NA,TRBJ2-1,TRBV2,NA,CASTRAPISNNEQFF,TGTGCCAGCACAAGAGCGCCAATCAGCAACAATGAGCAGTTCTTC
TRBD2,TRBJ2-7,TRBV2,NA,CASSGLAGPTQYF,TGTGCCAGCAGTGGACTAGCGGGTCCAACGCAGTACTTC
TRBD1,TRBJ1-2,TRBV2,NA,CASSPGTGGPKGGGYTF,TGTGCCAGCAGTCCCGGGACAGGGGGCCCAAAGGGGGGTGGCTACACCTTC
NA,TRBJ2-7,TRBV6-1,NA,CASSEWSNSYEQYF,TGTGCCAGCAGTGAATGGAGTAACTCCTACGAGCAGTACTTC
TRBD2,TRBJ2-1,TRBV19,NA,CASSIDLAGEDNEQFF,TGTGCCAGTAGTATAGATCTAGCGGGAGAGGACAATGAGCAGTTCTTC
NA,TRBJ2-1,TRBV6-5,NA,CASSYLGQRYNEQFF,TGTGCCAGCAGTTACTTAGGACAGAGGTACAATGAGCAGTTCTTC
TRBD2,TRBJ2-3,TRBV4-2,NA,CASSQDLAGGTDTQYF,TGTGCCAGCAGCCAAGATCTAGCGGGAGGCACAGATACGCAGTATTTT
TRBD1,TRBJ1-1,TRBV19,NA,CASSTGDRSTEAFF,TGTGCCAGTAGTACCGGGGACAGATCCACTGAAGCTTTCTTT
NA,TRBJ2-3,TRBV28,NA,CASSATLATGIDTQYF,TGTGCCAGCAGTGCGACGCTAGCGACGGGTATAGATACGCAGTATTTT
NA,TRBJ1-5,TRBV18,few,CASSPQGSNQPQHF,TGTGCCAGCTCACCACAGGGGTCCAATCAGCCCCAGCATTTT
NA,TRBJ2-7,TRBV29-1,once,CSVEGPRGYEQYF,TGCAGCGTTGAAGGGCCCAGGGGTTACGAGCAGTACTTC
NA,TRBJ2-7,TRBV28,NA,CASSLPGTYEQYF,TGTGCCAGCAGTTTACCAGGGACCTACGAGCAGTACTTC
NA,TRBJ2-5,TRBV12-2,NA,CASRFLAEYQETQYF,TGTGCAAGTCGCTTCCTAGCGGAGTACCAAGAGACCCAGTACTTC
NA,TRBJ1-2,TRBV28,NA,CASRQGIGVKGYTF,TGTGCCAGCAGGCAGGGTATTGGGGTGAAGGGCTACACCTTC
NA,TRBJ1-1,TRBV9,NA,CASSVGGSNTEAFF,TGTGCCAGCAGCGTAGGAGGGTCTAACACTGAAGCTTTCTTT
NA,TRBJ1-2,TRBV11-2,NA,CASSSQTANYGYTF,TGTGCCAGCAGCTCCCAGACTGCTAACTATGGCTACACCTTC
NA,TRBJ2-1,TRBV7-6,NA,CASSLIPQGYEQFF,TGTGCCAGCAGCTTAATCCCCCAGGGCTATGAGCAGTTCTTC
TRBD1,TRBJ1-2,TRBV7-8,NA,CASSLDPGGRGYTF,TGTGCCAGCAGCTTAGACCCAGGGGGCCGTGGCTACACCTTC